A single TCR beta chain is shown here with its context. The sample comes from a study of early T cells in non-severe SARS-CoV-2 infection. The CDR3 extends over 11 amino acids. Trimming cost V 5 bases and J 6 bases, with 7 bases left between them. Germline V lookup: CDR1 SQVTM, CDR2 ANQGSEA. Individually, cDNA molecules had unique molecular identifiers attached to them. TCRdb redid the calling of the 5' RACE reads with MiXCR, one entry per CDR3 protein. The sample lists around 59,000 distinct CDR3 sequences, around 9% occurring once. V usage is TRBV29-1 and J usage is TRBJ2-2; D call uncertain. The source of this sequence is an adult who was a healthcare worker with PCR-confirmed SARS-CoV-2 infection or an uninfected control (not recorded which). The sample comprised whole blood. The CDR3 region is CSVLRSGELFF. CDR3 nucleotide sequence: TGCAGCGTTTTAAGGTCCGGGGAGCTGTTTTTT.